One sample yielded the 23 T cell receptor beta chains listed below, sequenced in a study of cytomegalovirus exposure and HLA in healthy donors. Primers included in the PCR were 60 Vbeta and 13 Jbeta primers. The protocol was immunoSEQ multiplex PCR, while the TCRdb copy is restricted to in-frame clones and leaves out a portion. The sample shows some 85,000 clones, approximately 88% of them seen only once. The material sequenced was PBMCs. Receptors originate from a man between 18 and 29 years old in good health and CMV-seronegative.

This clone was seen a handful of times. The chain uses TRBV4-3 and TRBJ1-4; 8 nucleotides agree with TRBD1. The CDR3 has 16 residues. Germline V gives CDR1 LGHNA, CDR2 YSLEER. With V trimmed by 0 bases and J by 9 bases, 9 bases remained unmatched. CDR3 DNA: TGCGCCAGCAGCCAAGAATTCGGCCAGGGGGCACAAAAACTGTTTTTT. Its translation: CASSQEFGQGAQKLFF.

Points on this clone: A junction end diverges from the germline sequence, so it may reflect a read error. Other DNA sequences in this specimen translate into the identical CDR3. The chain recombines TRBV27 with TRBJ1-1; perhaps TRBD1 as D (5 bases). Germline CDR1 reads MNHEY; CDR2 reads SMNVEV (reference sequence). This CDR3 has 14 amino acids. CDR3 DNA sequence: TGTGCCAGCAGTTTGTTGGCAGGGAACACTGAAGCCTTCTTT. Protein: CASSLLAGNTEAFF.

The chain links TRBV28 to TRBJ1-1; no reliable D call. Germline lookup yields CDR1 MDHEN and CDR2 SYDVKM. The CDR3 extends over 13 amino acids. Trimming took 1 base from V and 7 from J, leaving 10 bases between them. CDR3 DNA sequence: TGTGCCAGCAGTTTATTGGTGCGGCTTGAAGCTTTCTTT. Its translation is CASSLLVRLEAFF. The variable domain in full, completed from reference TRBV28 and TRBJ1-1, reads DVKVTQSSRYLVKRTGEKVFLECVQDMDHENMFWYRQDPGLGLRLIYFSYDVKMKEKGDIPEGYSVSREKKERFSLILESASTNQTSMYLCASSLLVRLEAFFGQGTRLTVV.

For the CDR3, the DNA is TGCGCCAGCAGCATTGGGGACAGGAACCCTTCCTACGAGCAGTACTTC. Translated: CASSIGDRNPSYEQYF. The chain employs TRBV5-1 and TRBJ2-7; 8 positions match TRBD1. CDR3 length: 16 residues. Losses at the gene ends were 4 bases for V and 1 base for J; bases not matched to a gene: 10. Germline V gene lookup returns CDR1 SGHRS and CDR2 YFSETQ.

The DNA for the CDR3 is TGTGCCAGTAGCAATATACTAAATACGCAGTATTTT. Amino acid sequence: CASSNILNTQYF. This chain uses TRBV19 with TRBJ2-3; no firm D call. Trimming removed 6 bases at V and 7 bases at J, with 11 bases between. CDR1 and CDR2 (germline): LNHDA, SQIVND (reference sequence). The CDR3 loop spans 12 amino acids. Filled out from reference TRBV19 and TRBJ2-3, the complete variable domain reads DGGITQSPKYLFRKEGQNVTLSCEQNLNHDAMYWYRQDPGQGLRLIYYSQIVNDFQKGDIAEGYSVSREKKESFPLTVTSAQKNPTAFYLCASSNILNTQYFGPGTRLTVL.

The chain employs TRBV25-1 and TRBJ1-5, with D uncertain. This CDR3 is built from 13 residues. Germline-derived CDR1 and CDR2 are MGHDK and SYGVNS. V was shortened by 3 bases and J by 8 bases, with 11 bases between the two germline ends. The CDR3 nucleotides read TGTGCCAGCAGTGACGGGGTTTGGGAGCCCCAGCATTTT. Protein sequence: CASSDGVWEPQHF.

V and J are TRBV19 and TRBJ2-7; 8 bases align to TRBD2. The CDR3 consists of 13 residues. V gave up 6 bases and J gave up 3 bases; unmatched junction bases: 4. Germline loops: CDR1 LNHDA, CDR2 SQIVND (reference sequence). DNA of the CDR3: TGTGCCAGTAGGGCTAGCGGGTTCTACGAGCAGTACTTC. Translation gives CASRASGFYEQYF.

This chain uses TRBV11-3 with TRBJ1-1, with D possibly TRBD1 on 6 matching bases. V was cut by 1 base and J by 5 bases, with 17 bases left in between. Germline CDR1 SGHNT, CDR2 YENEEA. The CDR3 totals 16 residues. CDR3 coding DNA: TGTGCCAGCAGCTTAGGGGAACAGGGAGTGGGGACTGAAGCTTTCTTT. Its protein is CASSLGEQGVGTEAFF.

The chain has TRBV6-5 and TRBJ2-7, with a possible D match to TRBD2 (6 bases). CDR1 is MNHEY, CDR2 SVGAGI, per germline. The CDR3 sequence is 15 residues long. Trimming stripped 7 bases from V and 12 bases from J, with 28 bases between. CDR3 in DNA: TGTGCCAGCAAAAGAACCGGGACTGCCCACCTAGAAACGTACTTC. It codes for CASKRTGTAHLETYF.

The CDR3 sequence: CASNPASGRLSYNEQFF. The DNA for the CDR3 is TGTGCCAGCAACCCAGCTAGCGGGAGATTGTCCTACAATGAGCAGTTCTTC. The rearrangement links TRBV27 to TRBJ2-1, with 10 bases aligning to TRBD2. Germline V gene data show CDR1 as MNHEY and CDR2 as SMNVEV (reference sequence). The CDR3 loop spans 17 amino acids. Trimming cost V 7 bases and J 1 base; bases outside gene matches: 10.

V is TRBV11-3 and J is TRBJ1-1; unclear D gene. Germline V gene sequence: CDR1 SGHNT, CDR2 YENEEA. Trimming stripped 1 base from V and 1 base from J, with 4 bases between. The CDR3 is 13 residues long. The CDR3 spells CASSLGRNTEAFF. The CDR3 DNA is TGTGCCAGCAGCTTAGGGAGGAACACTGAAGCTTTCTTT.

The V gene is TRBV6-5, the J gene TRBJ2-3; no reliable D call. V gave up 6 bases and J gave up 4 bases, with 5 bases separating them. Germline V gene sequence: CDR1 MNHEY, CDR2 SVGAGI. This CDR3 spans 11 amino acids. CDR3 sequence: CASSQADTQYF. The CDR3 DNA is TGTGCCAGCAGCCAGGCAGATACGCAGTATTTT.

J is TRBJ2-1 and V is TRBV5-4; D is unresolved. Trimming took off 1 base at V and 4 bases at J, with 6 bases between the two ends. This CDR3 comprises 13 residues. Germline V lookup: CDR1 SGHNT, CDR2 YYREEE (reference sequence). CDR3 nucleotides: TGTGCCAGCAGCTTGCCCGGGTACAATGAGCAGTTCTTC. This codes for CASSLPGYNEQFF.

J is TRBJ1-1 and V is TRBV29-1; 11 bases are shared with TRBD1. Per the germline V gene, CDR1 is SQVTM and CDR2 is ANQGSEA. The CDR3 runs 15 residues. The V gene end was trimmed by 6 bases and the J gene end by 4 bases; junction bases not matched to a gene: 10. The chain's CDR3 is CSVSGTGGTGTEAFF. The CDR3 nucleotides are TGCAGCGTCTCCGGGACAGGGGGGACGGGCACTGAAGCTTTCTTT.

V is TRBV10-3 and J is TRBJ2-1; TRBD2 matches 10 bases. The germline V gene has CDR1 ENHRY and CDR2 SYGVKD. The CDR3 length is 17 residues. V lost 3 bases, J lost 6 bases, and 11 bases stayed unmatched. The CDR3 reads CAISEAGGPRVVNEQFF. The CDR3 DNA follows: TGTGCCATCAGTGAAGCGGGAGGGCCTAGAGTGGTCAATGAGCAGTTCTTC.

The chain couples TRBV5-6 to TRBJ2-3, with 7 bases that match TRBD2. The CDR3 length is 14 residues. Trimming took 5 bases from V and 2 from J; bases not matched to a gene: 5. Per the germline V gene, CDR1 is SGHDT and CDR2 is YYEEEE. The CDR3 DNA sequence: TGTGCCAGCAGGGGGGGGATTTACACAGATACGCAGTATTTT. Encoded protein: CASRGGIYTDTQYF.

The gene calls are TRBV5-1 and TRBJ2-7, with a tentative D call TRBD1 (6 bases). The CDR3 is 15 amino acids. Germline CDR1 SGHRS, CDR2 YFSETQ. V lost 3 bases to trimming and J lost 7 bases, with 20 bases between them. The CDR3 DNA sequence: TGCGCCAGCAGCTCCCGGCCTACAGGGTCGAAGGAGCAGTACTTC. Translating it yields CASSSRPTGSKEQYF.

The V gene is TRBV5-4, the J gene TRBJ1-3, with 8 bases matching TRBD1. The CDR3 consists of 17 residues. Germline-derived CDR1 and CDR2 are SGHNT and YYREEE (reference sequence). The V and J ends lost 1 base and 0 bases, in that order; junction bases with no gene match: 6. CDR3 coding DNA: TGTGCCAGCAGCTTGTATTGGGACAGGAGCTCTGGAAACACCATATATTTT. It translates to CASSLYWDRSSGNTIYF. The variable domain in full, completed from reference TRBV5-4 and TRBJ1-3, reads ETGVTQSPTHLIKTRGQQVTLRCSSQSGHNTVSWYQQALGQGPQFIFQYYREEENGRGNFPPRFSGLQFPNYSSELNVNALELDDSALYLCASSLYWDRSSGNTIYFGEGSWLTVV.

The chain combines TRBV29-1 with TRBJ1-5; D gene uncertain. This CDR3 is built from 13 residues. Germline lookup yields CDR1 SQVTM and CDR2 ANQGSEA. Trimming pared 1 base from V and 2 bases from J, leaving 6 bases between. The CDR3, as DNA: TGCAGCGTTGAAGTCCAGGGCAATCAGCCCCAGCATTTT. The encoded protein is CSVEVQGNQPQHF.

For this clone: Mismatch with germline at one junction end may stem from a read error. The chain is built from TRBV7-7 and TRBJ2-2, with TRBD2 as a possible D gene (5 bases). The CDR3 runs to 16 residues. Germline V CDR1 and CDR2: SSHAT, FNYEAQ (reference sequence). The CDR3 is CASSPSPTMNTGELFF. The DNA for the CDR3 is TGTGCTAGCAGCCCATCTCCGACTATGAACACCGGGGAGCTGTTTTTT. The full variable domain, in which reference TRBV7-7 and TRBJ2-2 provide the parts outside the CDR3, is GAGVSQSPRYKVTKRGQDVTLRCDPISSHATLYWYQQALGQGPEFLTYFNYEAQPDKSGLPSDRFSAERPEGSISTLTIQRTEQRDSAMYRCASSPSPTMNTGELFFGEGSRLTVL.

The CDR3 region is CASSLRASGRRNEQFF. The CDR3, as DNA: TGCGCCAGCAGCTTGAGGGCTAGCGGCCGAAGGAATGAGCAGTTCTTC. This chain joins TRBV5-1 and TRBJ2-1; TRBD2 matches 7 bases. V shed 1 base and J 7 bases; nucleotides not matched to a gene: 11. The germline V gene has CDR1 SGHRS and CDR2 YFSETQ. This CDR3 comprises 16 residues.

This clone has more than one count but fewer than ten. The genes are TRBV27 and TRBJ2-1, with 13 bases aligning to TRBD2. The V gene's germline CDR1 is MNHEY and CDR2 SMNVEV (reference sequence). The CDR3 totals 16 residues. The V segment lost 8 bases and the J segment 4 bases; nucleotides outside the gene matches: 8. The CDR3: CASGLAGVGVYNEQFF. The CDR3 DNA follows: TGTGCCAGCGGACTAGCGGGGGTGGGGGTATACAATGAGCAGTTCTTC.

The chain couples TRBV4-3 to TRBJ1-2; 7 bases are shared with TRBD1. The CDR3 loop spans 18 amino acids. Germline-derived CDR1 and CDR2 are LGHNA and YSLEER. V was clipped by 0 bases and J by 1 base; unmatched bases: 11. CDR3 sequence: CASSQDIRSRGINYGYTF. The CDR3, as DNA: TGCGCCAGCAGCCAAGATATACGGTCCAGGGGGATTAACTATGGCTACACCTTC.